Below, 12 T cell receptor beta chains from the same sample are listed, as sequenced in a study of CD8+ T cells in alopecia areata. As the sequencing template, cDNA was produced by extracting RNA and reverse transcribing it. Some clones are missing from TCRdb's copy, which holds only in-frame ones; the method was immunoSEQ multiplex PCR. The sample lists over 150,000 clones; just under 60% were seen once. The sequencing used CD4+ T cells sorted from blood, collected at week 0. Receptors were obtained from a human donor with alopecia areata.

This clone was seen a single time. V usage is TRBV5-1 and J usage is TRBJ1-1; TRBD1 is a possible D gene (5 bases). Germline V CDR1 and CDR2: SGHRS, YFSETQ. The CDR3 is made up of 13 amino acids. Trimming took 0 bases from V and 8 from J, leaving 11 bases between them. CDR3 sequence: CASSLGDSAEAFF. The CDR3 DNA reads as TGCGCCAGCAGCTTGGGGGACTCCGCGGAAGCTTTCTTT.

The genes are TRBV7-8 and TRBJ2-1, with D uncertain. The CDR3 spans 16 residues. The ends were cut back, 5 bases at V and 0 bases at J, with 14 bases in the middle. CDR1 and CDR2 from the germline V gene are SGHVS and FQNEAQ. The CDR3 protein is CASSPTVPSSYNEQFF. For the CDR3, the DNA is TGTGCCAGCAGCCCAACGGTTCCCAGCTCCTACAATGAGCAGTTCTTC. Variable domain in full (rest from reference TRBV7-8 and TRBJ2-1): GAGVSQSPRYKVAKRGQDVALRCDPISGHVSLFWYQQALGQGPEFLTYFQNEAQLDKSGLPSDRFFAERPEGSVSTLKIQRTQQEDSAVYLCASSPTVPSSYNEQFFGPGTRLTVL.

The chain recombines TRBV6-1 with TRBJ2-2; D unresolved. The CDR3 runs to 11 residues. Trimming cost V 10 bases and J 4 bases, with 7 bases left between them. Germline lookup yields CDR1 MNHNS and CDR2 SASEGT. This chain's CDR3 is CATRSTGELFF. The CDR3 nucleotides read TGTGCCACCAGATCCACCGGGGAGCTGTTTTTT.

The chain uses TRBV7-2 and TRBJ1-2; D gene unclear. The V end was cut by 3 bases, the J end by 0 bases, with 2 bases between. From germline, CDR1 is SGHTA and CDR2 FQGNSA. The CDR3 is made up of 12 amino acids. The CDR3 here is CASSFSNYGYTF. The CDR3 DNA reads as TGTGCCAGCAGCTTTTCTAACTATGGCTACACCTTC.

This clone was counted between two and nine times. The V gene is TRBV6-5, the J gene TRBJ2-7; D tentatively fits TRBD1 or TRBD2 (5 bases each). The CDR3 sequence is 14 residues long. Per the germline V gene, CDR1 is MNHEY and CDR2 is SVGAGI. Trimming removed 5 bases from V and 2 bases from J, with 13 bases in between. This CDR3 is CASSRWDGTYEQYF. CDR3 nucleotide sequence: TGTGCCAGCAGTCGTTGGGACGGCACCTACGAGCAGTACTTC.

The V call is TRBV7-9, the J call TRBJ1-1; D remains unclear. Trimming removed 5 bases at V and 4 bases at J, with 11 bases between. The CDR3 consists of 13 residues. Per germline, CDR1 SEHNR and CDR2 FQNEAQ (reference sequence). The CDR3 reads CASSTLMSTEAFF. The CDR3 region has the DNA TGTGCCAGCAGCACGCTTATGAGCACTGAAGCTTTCTTT.

The J gene is TRBJ1-2, the V gene TRBV4-2; 7 positions match TRBD1. Germline V gene data show CDR1 as LGHNA and CDR2 as YNFKEQ. V lost 2 bases to trimming and J lost 5 bases; unmatched junction nucleotides: 2. The CDR3 is 13 residues long. The DNA for the CDR3 is TGTGCCAGCAGCCAACCGGGACAGTATGGCTACACCTTC. Its translation: CASSQPGQYGYTF.

The V gene is TRBV14, the J gene TRBJ1-2; D is ambiguous. Trimming shortened V by 6 bases and J by 0 bases, and 11 bases separated the two germline ends. Germline V CDR1 and CDR2: SGHDN, FVKESK. The CDR3 loop spans 14 amino acids. CDR3 DNA sequence: TGTGCCAGCAGAAATTCGGGAGCTAACTATGGCTACACCTTC. It codes for CASRNSGANYGYTF.

The V gene is TRBV25-1, the J gene TRBJ2-7, with D tentatively TRBD2 (7 bases). V gave up 5 bases and J gave up 4 bases, with 15 bases separating them. Per the germline V gene, CDR1 is MGHDK and CDR2 is SYGVNS. The CDR3 has 14 residues. The CDR3 DNA sequence: TGTGCCAGCAGTTCCCTCGGGGGGCTGTACGAGCAGTACTTC. Its translation: CASSSLGGLYEQYF.

The V call is TRBV5-1, the J call TRBJ2-5; TRBD1 matches at 7 bases. The V and J ends lost 3 bases and 5 bases, in that order; junction bases with no gene match: 13. Germline V gene sequence: CDR1 SGHRS, CDR2 YFSETQ. The CDR3 is 16 residues long. The CDR3 coding sequence is TGCGCCAGCAGCTCCTTTACAGGGGTGGCGCGGGAGACCCAGTACTTC. Its protein product is CASSSFTGVARETQYF.

This clone showed up just once. The V call is TRBV15, the J call TRBJ1-1, with TRBD1 identical over 8 bases. Trimming took 3 bases from V and 2 from J; bases not matched to a gene: 2. Germline-derived CDR1 and CDR2 are LNHNV and YYDKDF (reference sequence). This CDR3 region has 14 residues. The CDR3 coding sequence is TGTGCCACCAGCAGGGGACAGGTTAACACTGAAGCTTTCTTT. Protein product: CATSRGQVNTEAFF.

V usage is TRBV2 and J usage is TRBJ2-5; no clear D. Germline-derived CDR1 and CDR2 are SNHLY and FYNNEI. The CDR3 sequence is 15 residues long. V was trimmed by 5 bases and J by 4 bases, leaving 17 bases between them. The CDR3 DNA follows: TGTGCCAGCAGTTTCCAACGGGTTATGGGAGAGACCCAGTACTTC. Translating gives CASSFQRVMGETQYF. Supplemented by reference TRBV2 and TRBJ2-5, the full variable domain reads EPEVTQTPSHQVTQMGQEVILRCVPISNHLYFYWYRQILGQKVEFLVSFYNNEISEKSEIFDDQFSVERPDGSNFTLKIRSTKLEDSAMYFCASSFQRVMGETQYFGPGTRLLVL.